The present T cell receptor (beta chain) was sequenced within a study of CD8 T cells in Susac syndrome. RNA in amounts of roughly 0.45 to 1 ug was reverse transcribed with random hexamers. TCRdb itself ran the immunoSEQ multiplex PCR reads through MiXCR, one entry per CDR3 protein. The sample gives about 300,000 distinct CDR3 sequences, about nine tenths of which show up once; about 0.17% is in the top ten. A word on this clonotype: Since the CDR3 does not end with the conserved phenylalanine or tryptophan, this likely comes from a read error.

Included as multiple sclerosis controls were treatment-naive patients who had stable or active relapsing-remitting disease. Negative isolation was used for CD8+ and CD4+ T cells and FACS enrichment for TEMRA cells. The CDR3 loop spans 14 amino acids. CDR1 is DFQATT and CDR2 is SNEGSKA in the germline V gene (reference sequence). Trimming at V came to 1 base and at J to 9 bases, leaving 10 bases not matched to a gene. Source material: CD8+ T cells from PBMCs. The sequence was collected from a human donor with multiple sclerosis. V and J are TRBV20-1 and TRBJ2-7; 9 bases line up with TRBD2. The DNA for the CDR3 is TGCAGTGCTAGAGGGACTAGCGACCTTGCGAGGCAGTACTCC. It specifies CSARGTSDLARQYS.